This paragraph reports one T cell receptor beta chain. What it binds is unknown. Sequenced by immunoSEQ multiplex PCR; TCRdb stores in-frame clones only, minus some. The top ten hold less than 50% of the sample, which has under 15,000 clones, around half seen once. This sample is drawn from a study of siplizumab effects on memory and regulatory T cells. Study as a whole: Paired mixed lymphocyte reaction conditions consisted of siplizumab at around 0.91 ug/mL or no drug. Findings and caveats of the study: Siplizumab gave mappable alloreactive CD4+ clones an average Treg-derived fraction of about 69%, against around 30% in controls.

Over a period of around six days at 37 degrees C, the mixed lymphocyte reaction cells were cocultured. The CDR3 has 13 residues. V lost 8 bases, J lost 7 bases, and 9 bases stayed unmatched. Germline V CDR1 and CDR2: MDHEN, SYDVKM. The sample comprised CFSE-low (dividing) CD8+ T cells sorted from an allogeneic mixed lymphocyte reaction. The rearrangement joins TRBV28 to TRBJ1-2, with 8 bases fitting TRBD1. The TCR originated in a human donor in good health; the cells came from an allogeneic mixed lymphocyte reaction. Some clones in this sample may be carry-over from other donors' samples. CDR3 nucleotides: TGTGCCAGCCAACCTACAGGGGGGACTGGCTACACCTTC. It codes for CASQPTGGTGYTF.